What follows are 26 T cell receptor beta chains derived from one specimen sequenced in a study of cytomegalovirus exposure and HLA in healthy donors. Primers for the PCR totalled 60 Vbeta and 13 Jbeta. Profiled with immunoSEQ multiplex PCR; TCRdb holds only in-frame clones, not every one. The top ten hold 1.3% to 1.5% of the sample, which has around 220,000 clones, 65% to 90% seen once. The sample comprised PBMCs. The receptors here all came from a girl between 5 and 17 years old in good health and CMV-seronegative.

The table lists this clone with a few counts. The chain joins TRBV19 to TRBJ1-2; D call uncertain. V was pared by 3 bases and J by 4 bases, with 12 bases between. This CDR3 has 14 amino acids. The germline V gene has CDR1 LNHDA and CDR2 SQIVND (reference sequence). The CDR3 bases are TGTGCCAGTAGTATTTCGAGGAGTTCCTATGGCTACACCTTC. Amino acid sequence: CASSISRSSYGYTF.

The chain carries TRBV7-9 and TRBJ1-2, with a possible D match to TRBD1 (6 bases). CDR3 length equals 13 residues. CDR1 and CDR2 from the germline V gene are SEHNR and FQNEAQ (reference sequence). Trimming took off 4 bases at V and 8 bases at J, with 14 bases between the two ends. CDR3 region: CASSSSGAEGYTF. The DNA for the CDR3 is TGTGCCAGCAGCTCATCAGGGGCAGAAGGCTACACCTTC. Full variable domain (rest looked up from reference TRBV7-9 and TRBJ1-2): DTGVSQNPRHKITKRGQNVTFRCDPISEHNRLYWYRQTLGQGPEFLTYFQNEAQLEKSRLLSDRFSAERPKGSFSTLEIQRTEQGDSAMYLCASSSSGAEGYTFGSGTRLTVV.

This clone was counted a few times. The rearrangement uses TRBV5-6 and TRBJ2-3; 7 nucleotides align to TRBD1. Unmatched junction bases numbered 10, after V lost 9 bases and J lost 0 bases. Germline CDR1 and CDR2: SGHDT and YYEEEE. The CDR3 is made up of 15 amino acids. The CDR3 is CATGDSRTSTDTQYF. The CDR3 nucleotides read TGTGCCACCGGGGACAGTCGAACTAGCACAGATACGCAGTATTTT.

The chain uses TRBV5-1 and TRBJ1-2, with D possibly being TRBD1 (5 bases). Germline V lookup: CDR1 SGHRS, CDR2 YFSETQ. The CDR3 contains 14 residues. Between the trimmed V and J ends, which lost 4 bases and 8 bases, there was a span of 18 bases. CDR3 protein: CASSPGGSLQGYTF. The CDR3 DNA reads as TGCGCCAGCAGCCCTGGGGGGTCCCTTCAGGGCTACACCTTC.

The J gene is TRBJ1-1, the V gene TRBV6-1, with a tentative D call TRBD1 (6 bases). This CDR3 is 14 amino acids long. V gave up 6 bases and J gave up 4 bases, with 15 bases separating them. Germline-derived CDR1 and CDR2 are MNHNS and SASEGT. This chain's CDR3 is CASSARGGLTEAFF. In DNA, the CDR3 is TGTGCCAGCAGCGCCAGGGGAGGGCTCACTGAAGCTTTCTTT.

J is TRBJ2-1 and V is TRBV10-1; 8 bases map to TRBD2. The CDR3 loop spans 16 amino acids. CDR1 is WNHNN and CDR2 is SYGVQD in the germline V gene (reference sequence). With 3 bases clipped from V and 4 bases from J, the junction kept 8 bases outside the gene matches. The DNA of the CDR3 is TGCGCCAGCAGTGATGCGGGAGGCCGTAATTACAATGAGCAGTTCTTC. Its translation is CASSDAGGRNYNEQFF.

The chain has TRBV28 and TRBJ1-1, with TRBD1 matching 8 bases. Germline V lookup: CDR1 MDHEN, CDR2 SYDVKM. V gave up 3 bases and J gave up 11 bases; unmatched junction bases: 20. The CDR3 is 17 residues long. The CDR3 spells CASSFSSFRGRFLSAFF. In DNA, the CDR3 is TGTGCCAGCAGTTTTTCGTCGTTCAGGGGGCGCTTTTTGTCGGCTTTCTTT.

This clone was counted a few times. The chain combines TRBV6-4 with TRBJ1-5; 12 bases match TRBD1. The CDR3 sequence is 18 residues long. Trimming took 3 bases from V and 4 from J; bases not matched to a gene: 10. Germline lookup yields CDR1 MRHNA and CDR2 SNTAGT. This chain's CDR3 is CASSDPSRDRGQNQPQHF. In nucleotides, the CDR3 is TGTGCCAGCAGTGATCCAAGCAGGGACAGGGGGCAGAATCAGCCCCAGCATTTT.

The rearrangement uses TRBV5-1 and TRBJ2-1, with 10 bases identical to TRBD2. There are 16 residues in the CDR3. J gave up 0 bases and V 1 base, and 1 base lay outside the gene matches. Germline lookup yields CDR1 SGHRS and CDR2 YFSETQ. The CDR3 spells CASSLSSGSSYNEQFF. In DNA form, the CDR3 reads TGCGCCAGCAGCTTGTCTAGCGGGAGCTCCTACAATGAGCAGTTCTTC.

The rearrangement joins TRBV28 to TRBJ1-6; D might be TRBD1 (6 bases). The V end was cut by 0 bases, the J end by 7 bases, with 10 bases between. The CDR3 spans 15 residues. Germline V gene sequence: CDR1 MDHEN, CDR2 SYDVKM. CDR3 in DNA: TGTGCCAGCAGTTTATGGAGGCAGGGGAATTCACCCCTCCACTTT. It codes for CASSLWRQGNSPLHF.

This clone has a count of ten or more. The gene calls are TRBV15 and TRBJ1-5; 7 bases align to TRBD1. Trimming removed 0 bases from V and 0 bases from J; junction bases left unmatched: 8. Germline V gives CDR1 LNHNV, CDR2 YYDKDF (reference sequence). The CDR3 sequence is 18 residues long. The CDR3, as DNA: TGTGCCACCAGCAGAGAACAGGGGCGGTTGTTTAGCAATCAGCCCCAGCATTTT. Protein: CATSREQGRLFSNQPQHF.

The rearrangement links TRBV7-9 to TRBJ1-1; weak D call: TRBD1 (6 bases). The V end lost 5 bases, the J end lost 0 bases, and 13 bases lay between the germline ends. This CDR3 comprises 15 residues. Germline values: CDR1 SEHNR, CDR2 FQNEAQ (reference sequence). CDR3 region: CASSIRDRLNTEAFF. CDR3 sequence (DNA): TGTGCCAGCAGCATACGCGACAGGTTGAACACTGAAGCTTTCTTT. Combining the CDR3 with reference TRBV7-9 and TRBJ1-1 gives the whole variable domain DTGVSQNPRHKITKRGQNVTFRCDPISEHNRLYWYRQTLGQGPEFLTYFQNEAQLEKSRLLSDRFSAERPKGSFSTLEIQRTEQGDSAMYLCASSIRDRLNTEAFFGQGTRLTVV.

The CDR3 DNA follows: TGTGCCAGCAGTGAAGCTGACAGGGGCCAAACCTACGAGCAGTACTTC. This gives the protein CASSEADRGQTYEQYF. The chain is built from TRBV6-1 and TRBJ2-7, with 8 bases that match TRBD1. Trimming took 0 bases from V and 2 from J; bases not matched to a gene: 6. Germline-derived CDR1 and CDR2 are MNHNS and SASEGT. The CDR3 is 16 residues long.

The sample holds one count of this clone. This sequence joins TRBV6-5 and TRBJ2-1, with a possible D match to TRBD2 (5 bases). In germline, CDR1 is MNHEY, CDR2 SVGAGI. The CDR3 extends over 14 amino acids. Trimming removed 7 bases at V and 2 bases at J, with 12 bases between. CDR3 amino acids: CASTSGDPYNEQFF. The CDR3 nucleotides read TGTGCCAGCACTTCCGGGGATCCCTACAATGAGCAGTTCTTC.

J is TRBJ1-5 and V is TRBV6-1; possible D gene TRBD1, 5 bases. The germline V and J ends were trimmed by 1 base and 1 base, with 8 bases remaining between them. Germline CDR1 and CDR2: MNHNS and SASEGT. This CDR3 has 15 residues. The CDR3 DNA reads as TGTGCCAGCAGTGAAGGGGGCAGAAGCAATCAGCCCCAGCATTTT. Translated: CASSEGGRSNQPQHF.

The chain couples TRBV20-1 to TRBJ1-1; D remains unclear. Germline CDR1 and CDR2: DFQATT and SNEGSKA (reference sequence). The V end lost 3 bases, the J end lost 11 bases, and 4 bases lay between the germline ends. The CDR3 runs to 8 residues. The CDR3 DNA follows: TGCAGTGCTAGCGCGGCTTTCTTT. Protein sequence: CSASAAFF.

The rearrangement uses TRBV7-6 and TRBJ2-7, with D hard to call. The germline V gene encodes CDR1 SGHVS and CDR2 FNYEAQ. This CDR3 comprises 13 residues. The ends were cut back, 2 bases at V and 0 bases at J, with 5 bases in the middle. Written as DNA, the CDR3 is TGTGCCAGCAGCTTACAGGCCTCCTACGAGCAGTACTTC. Translated: CASSLQASYEQYF.

The chain has TRBV29-1 and TRBJ2-1; D is perhaps TRBD1 (8 bases). The CDR3 covers 15 residues. Trimming left V 4 bases short and J 7 bases short, with 20 bases between. CDR1 is SQVTM and CDR2 is ANQGSEA in the germline V gene. CDR3 sequence (DNA): TGCAGCGTTGGGGGGGGGACAGGCCCTTCGAATGAGCAGTTCTTC. It is translated as CSVGGGTGPSNEQFF.

This chain uses TRBV19 with TRBJ2-5; D remains unclear. The CDR3 is 11 residues long. The germline V and J ends were trimmed by 3 bases and 4 bases, with 3 bases remaining between them. Germline V gene sequence: CDR1 LNHDA, CDR2 SQIVND (reference sequence). The CDR3 loop reads CASSIRETQYF. Written as DNA, the CDR3 is TGTGCCAGTAGTATTAGAGAGACCCAGTACTTC.

This rearrangement joins TRBV4-2 to TRBJ2-5; TRBD2 matches at 11 bases. The DNA end is a closer match to TRBJ2-7, so the J assignment may be wrong. CDR1 is LGHNA, CDR2 YNFKEQ, per germline. The length of the CDR3 is 17 residues. CDR3 sequence reads: CASSQAGRLAGLYEQYF. The DNA of the CDR3 is TGTGCCAGCAGCCAGGCGGGGAGACTAGCGGGACTTTACGAGCAGTACTTC.

The chain has TRBV6-5 and TRBJ1-5; 7 nucleotides match TRBD1. The CDR3 covers 13 residues. Germline lookup yields CDR1 MNHEY and CDR2 SVGAGI. J was trimmed by 7 bases and V by 6 bases; bases with no gene match: 6. CDR3: CASSWDSHQPQHF. For the CDR3, the DNA is TGTGCCAGCAGCTGGGACAGCCACCAGCCCCAGCATTTT.

The chain has TRBV7-3 and TRBJ2-5; D uncertain. The CDR3 runs to 13 residues. Per germline, CDR1 SGHTA and CDR2 FQGTGA. Trimming took off 1 base at V and 7 bases at J, with 10 bases between the two ends. Here the CDR3 reads CASSLIPFGTQYF. Here the CDR3 DNA reads TGTGCCAGCAGCTTAATTCCGTTCGGGACCCAGTACTTC.

V usage is TRBV14 and J usage is TRBJ2-1; the D gene is possibly TRBD1 (5 bases). This CDR3 spans 13 amino acids. Germline-derived CDR1 and CDR2 are SGHDN and FVKESK. Between the trimmed V and J ends, which lost 5 bases and 7 bases, there was a span of 12 bases. CDR3 sequence (DNA): TGTGCCAGCAGCGTCGACAGACATAATGAGCAGTTCTTC. Protein sequence: CASSVDRHNEQFF.

The V call is TRBV28, the J call TRBJ1-2; no firm D call. Germline V CDR1 and CDR2: MDHEN, SYDVKM. The CDR3 covers 16 residues. With 4 bases removed from V and 8 bases from J, the gap between germline ends came to 23 bases. CDR3 amino acids: CASSSSFYPRNWGYTF. In DNA, the CDR3 is TGTGCCAGCAGTTCCTCTTTTTACCCGCGTAACTGGGGCTACACCTTC.

The chain uses TRBV4-3 and TRBJ1-2; D gene ambiguous. The CDR3 loop spans 15 amino acids. Trimming removed 0 bases at V and 1 base at J, with 9 bases between. The germline CDR1 and CDR2 sequences are LGHNA and YSLEER. The chain's CDR3 is CASSQDLTDNYGYTF. As DNA, the CDR3 is TGCGCCAGCAGCCAAGATCTAACAGATAACTATGGCTACACCTTC.

As regards this clone: Other nucleotide sequences in the sample specify the same CDR3. The V call is TRBV6-4, the J call TRBJ2-1, with 9 bases matching TRBD2. V shed 2 bases, J shed 4 bases, and the junction held 3 bases outside the gene matches. The CDR3 spans 15 residues. Germline V gives CDR1 MRHNA, CDR2 SNTAGT. CDR3 loop: CASSDGLAGYNEQFF. The DNA for the CDR3 is TGTGCCAGCAGTGACGGGCTAGCGGGGTACAATGAGCAGTTCTTC.